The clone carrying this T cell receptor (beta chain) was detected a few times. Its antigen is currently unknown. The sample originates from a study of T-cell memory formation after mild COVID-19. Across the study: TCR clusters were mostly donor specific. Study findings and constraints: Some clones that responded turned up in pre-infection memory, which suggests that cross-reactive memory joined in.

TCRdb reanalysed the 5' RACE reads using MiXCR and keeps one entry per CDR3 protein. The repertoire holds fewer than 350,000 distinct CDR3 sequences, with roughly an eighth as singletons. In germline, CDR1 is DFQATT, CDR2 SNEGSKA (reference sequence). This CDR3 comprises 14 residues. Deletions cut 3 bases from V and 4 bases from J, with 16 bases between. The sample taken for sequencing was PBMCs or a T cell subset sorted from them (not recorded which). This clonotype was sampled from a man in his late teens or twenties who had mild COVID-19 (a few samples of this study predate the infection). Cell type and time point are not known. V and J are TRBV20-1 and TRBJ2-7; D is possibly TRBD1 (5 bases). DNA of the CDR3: TGCAGTGCTAGTAAGGGGCTAGACATATACGAGCAGTACTTC. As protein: CSASKGLDIYEQYF.